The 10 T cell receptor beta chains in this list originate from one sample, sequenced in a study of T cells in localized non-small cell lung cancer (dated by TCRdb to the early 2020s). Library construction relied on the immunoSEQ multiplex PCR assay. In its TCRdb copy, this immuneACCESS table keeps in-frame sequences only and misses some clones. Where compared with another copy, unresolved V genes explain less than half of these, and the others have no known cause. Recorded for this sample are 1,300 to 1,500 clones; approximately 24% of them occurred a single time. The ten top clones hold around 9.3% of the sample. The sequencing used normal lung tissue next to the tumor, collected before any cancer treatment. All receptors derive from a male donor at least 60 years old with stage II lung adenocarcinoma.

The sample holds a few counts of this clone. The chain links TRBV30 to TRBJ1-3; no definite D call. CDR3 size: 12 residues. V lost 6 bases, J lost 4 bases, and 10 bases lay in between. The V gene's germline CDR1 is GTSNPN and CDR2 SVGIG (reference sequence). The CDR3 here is CACLRNGNTIYF. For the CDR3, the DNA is TGTGCCTGCCTCAGGAACGGAAACACCATATATTTT.

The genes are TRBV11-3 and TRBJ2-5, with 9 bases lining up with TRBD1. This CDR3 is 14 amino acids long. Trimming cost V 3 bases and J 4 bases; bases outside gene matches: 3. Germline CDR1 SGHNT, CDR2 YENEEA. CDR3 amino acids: CASSFDRGGETQYF. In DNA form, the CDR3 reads TGTGCCAGCAGCTTCGACAGGGGGGGAGAGACCCAGTACTTC.

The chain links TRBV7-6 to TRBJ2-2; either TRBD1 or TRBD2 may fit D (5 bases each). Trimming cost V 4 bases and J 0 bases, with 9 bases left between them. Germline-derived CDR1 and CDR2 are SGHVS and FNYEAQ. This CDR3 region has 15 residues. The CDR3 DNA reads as TGTGCCAGCAGCTCGGGACCTTCGAACACCGGGGAGCTGTTTTTT. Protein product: CASSSGPSNTGELFF.

CDR3 coding DNA: TGTGCCAGCAGCTTCTGGCCGAACACTGAAGCTTTCTTT. This gives the protein CASSFWPNTEAFF. V and J are TRBV7-2 and TRBJ1-1; D gene ambiguous. The V end was cut by 3 bases, the J end by 1 base, with 6 bases between. The CDR3 runs to 13 residues. The germline gives CDR1 SGHTA, CDR2 FQGNSA.

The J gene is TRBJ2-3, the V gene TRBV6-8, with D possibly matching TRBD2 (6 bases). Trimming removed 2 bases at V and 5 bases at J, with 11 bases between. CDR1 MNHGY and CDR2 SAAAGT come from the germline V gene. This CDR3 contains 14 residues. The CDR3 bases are TGTGCCAGCAGTTACGACGGGAGTAAAGATACGCAGTATTTT. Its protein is CASSYDGSKDTQYF.

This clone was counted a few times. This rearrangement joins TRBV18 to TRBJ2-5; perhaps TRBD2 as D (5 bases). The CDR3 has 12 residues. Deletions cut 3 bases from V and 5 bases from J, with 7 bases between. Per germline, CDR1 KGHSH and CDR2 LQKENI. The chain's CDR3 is CASSPERETQYF. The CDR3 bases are TGTGCCAGCTCACCGGAGCGGGAGACCCAGTACTTC.

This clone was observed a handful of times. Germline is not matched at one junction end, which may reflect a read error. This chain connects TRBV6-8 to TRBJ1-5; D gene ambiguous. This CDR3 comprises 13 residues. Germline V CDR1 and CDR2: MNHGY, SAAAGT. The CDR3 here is CAISASGNQPQHF. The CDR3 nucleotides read TGTGCCATCAGTGCTTCGGGCAATCAGCCCCAGCATTTT.

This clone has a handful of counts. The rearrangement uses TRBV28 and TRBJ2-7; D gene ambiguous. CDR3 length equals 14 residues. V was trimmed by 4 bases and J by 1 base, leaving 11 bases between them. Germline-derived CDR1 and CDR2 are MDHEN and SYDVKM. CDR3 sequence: CASSSFPGSYEQYF. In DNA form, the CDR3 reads TGTGCCAGCAGTTCCTTCCCCGGGTCCTACGAGCAGTACTTC.

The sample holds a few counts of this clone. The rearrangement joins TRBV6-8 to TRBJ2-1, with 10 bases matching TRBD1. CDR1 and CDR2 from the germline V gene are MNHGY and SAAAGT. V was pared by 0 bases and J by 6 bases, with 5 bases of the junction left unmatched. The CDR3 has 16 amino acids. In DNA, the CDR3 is TGTGCCAGCAGTTACTCGATTGGGACAGGGGTCAATGAGCAGTTCTTC. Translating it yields CASSYSIGTGVNEQFF.

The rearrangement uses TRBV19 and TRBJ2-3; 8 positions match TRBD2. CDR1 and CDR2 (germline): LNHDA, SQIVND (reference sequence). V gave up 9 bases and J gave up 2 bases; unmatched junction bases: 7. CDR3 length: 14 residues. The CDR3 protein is CASSTSGATDTQYF. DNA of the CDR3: TGTGCCAGCTCCACTAGCGGAGCCACAGATACGCAGTATTTT.